Listed below are T cell receptor beta chains from one sample, sequenced in a study of cytotoxic CD8 clonotypes in ibrutinib-treated CLL. Using immunoSEQ multiplex PCR, the repertoire was profiled, and TCRdb retains in-frame clones only, with some absent. The table has some 130,000 clones, 80% to 90% seen once. The specimen was PBMCs, collected after 24 months of ibrutinib treatment. These receptors were collected from a human donor with chronic lymphocytic leukemia. CDR3s include the opening cysteine and the closing phenylalanine or tryptophan. The order of the fields is D gene, V gene, clone size, J gene, CDR3 protein, CDR3 DNA. D genes are given only for firm matches. A clone size is listed for some rows: how often the clone was seen (once, few, many), or a class if it is expanded.

.	TRBV28	.	TRBJ2-5	CASSYGQTQETQYF	TGTGCCAGCAGTTACGGACAGACTCAAGAGACCCAGTACTTC
TRBD2	TRBV2	.	TRBJ2-3	CASGRTSILDTQYF	TGTGCCAGCGGTAGGACTAGTATTCTAGATACGCAGTATTTT
TRBD2	TRBV6-6	.	TRBJ2-3	CASSTQREGTDTQYF	TGTGCCAGCAGCACCCAGCGGGAGGGCACAGATACGCAGTATTTT
TRBD1	TRBV27	.	TRBJ2-7	CASSLRTGFEQYF	TGTGCCAGCAGTTTAAGGACAGGGTTCGAGCAGTACTTC
.	TRBV28	.	TRBJ1-3	CASTEGGSATGNTIYF	TGTGCCAGCACCGAGGGTGGGTCGGCAACTGGAAACACCATATATTTT
.	TRBV18	.	TRBJ1-2	CASSPRLTSGYTF	TGTGCCAGCTCACCAAGGTTAACAAGCGGCTACACCTTC
.	TRBV29-1	.	TRBJ2-7	CSVQTSIYEQYF	TGCAGCGTTCAAACTAGCATCTACGAGCAGTACTTC
TRBD1	TRBV10-3	.	TRBJ1-1	CAISPGQGENTEAFF	TGTGCCATCAGCCCGGGACAGGGGGAGAACACTGAAGCTTTCTTT
TRBD1	TRBV28	.	TRBJ2-3	CASSFGDRVPDTQYF	TGTGCCAGCAGTTTTGGGGACAGGGTTCCAGATACGCAGTATTTT
.	TRBV5-1	.	TRBJ1-3	CASSLEAISSGNTIYF	TGCGCCAGCAGCTTGGAGGCGATAAGCTCTGGAAACACCATATATTTT
TRBD2	TRBV28	.	TRBJ2-1	CASSTVMSSGNEQFF	TGTGCCAGCAGTACCGTAATGTCTAGCGGCAATGAGCAGTTCTTC
.	TRBV20-1	.	TRBJ2-3	CSAPGIDTQYF	TGCAGTGCTCCAGGGATAGATACGCAGTATTTT
.	TRBV7-3	.	TRBJ2-5	CASSFTGSETQYF	TGTGCCAGCAGCTTTACAGGGTCCGAGACCCAGTACTTC
.	TRBV4-3	.	TRBJ1-4	CASSQVPGLEKLFF	TGCGCCAGCAGCCAGGTCCCGGGCCTCGAAAAACTGTTTTTT
.	TRBV27	.	TRBJ2-1	CASSTRDSLMYNEQFF	TGTGCCAGCAGTACCCGGGACTCGCTAATGTACAATGAGCAGTTCTTC
.	TRBV6-1	.	TRBJ2-2	CASSPTVNTGELFF	TGTGCCAGCAGTCCGACAGTGAACACCGGGGAGCTGTTTTTT
.	TRBV28	.	TRBJ2-5	CASSPSGRGPQYF	TGTGCCAGCAGTCCCAGCGGGCGGGGCCCCCAGTACTTC
.	TRBV2	.	TRBJ2-5	CASSVEGGETQYF	TGTGCCAGCAGTGTTGAGGGCGGAGAGACCCAGTACTTC
.	TRBV7-2	.	TRBJ2-1	CASSAYNEQFF	TGTGCCAGCAGCGCCTACAATGAGCAGTTCTTC
TRBD1	TRBV27	.	TRBJ2-3	CASSFRGWSTDTQYF	TGTGCCAGCAGTTTCAGGGGGTGGAGCACAGATACGCAGTATTTT
TRBD2	TRBV7-3	.	TRBJ2-3	CASSPGTSGMVTSGQYF	TGTGCCAGCAGCCCCGGGACTAGCGGGATGGTAACCAGTGGGCAGTATTTT
.	TRBV13	.	TRBJ1-2	CASSNRDTGSCTF	TGTGCCAGCAGCAACCGGGACACGGGCAGCTGCACCTTC
.	TRBV27	.	TRBJ2-3	CASISRSGSTQYF	TGTGCCAGCATAAGTAGGTCTGGGAGTACGCAGTATTTT
TRBD1	TRBV5-1	.	TRBJ1-4	CASSLQGTGGEKLFF	TGCGCCAGCAGCTTACAAGGGACAGGGGGTGAAAAACTGTTTTTT
.	TRBV6-1	.	TRBJ1-1	CASRVEGAPTTEAFF	TGTGCCAGCAGAGTAGAGGGCGCCCCGACCACTGAAGCTTTCTTT
TRBD2	TRBV10-3	.	TRBJ2-3	CASCGGESTDTQYF	TGTGCCAGCTGCGGGGGAGAAAGCACAGATACGCAGTATTTT
TRBD2	TRBV9	.	TRBJ2-7	CASSVGTSGVWEQYF	TGTGCCAGCAGCGTAGGGACTAGCGGGGTTTGGGAGCAGTACTTC
.	TRBV11-1	.	TRBJ2-4	CASSMGLAKNIQYF	TGTGCCAGCAGTATGGGACTGGCCAAAAACATTCAGTACTTC
.	TRBV5-4	.	TRBJ2-1	CASSLDFHSYNEQFF	TGTGCCAGCAGCTTGGACTTCCACTCCTACAATGAGCAGTTCTTC
.	TRBV11-1	.	TRBJ2-7	CASSFDRLYPYEQYF	TGTGCCAGCAGCTTCGACAGGCTTTACCCCTACGAGCAGTACTTC
.	TRBV29-1	.	TRBJ1-2	CSSATPNYGYTF	TGCAGCTCCGCCACACCGAACTATGGCTACACCTTC
.	TRBV27	.	TRBJ2-7	CASSSWGRSYEQYF	TGTGCCAGCAGTTCGTGGGGACGGAGCTACGAGCAGTACTTC
.	TRBV5-4	.	TRBJ2-1	CASSFKQSGITYNEQFF	TGTGCCAGCAGCTTCAAACAAAGCGGAATTACCTACAATGAGCAGTTCTTC
.	TRBV7-9	.	TRBJ2-3	CASSYRAGWTDTQYF	TGTGCCAGCAGCTATCGGGCAGGGTGGACAGATACGCAGTATTTT
TRBD1	TRBV5-4	.	TRBJ1-1	CASSRGTAQITEAFF	TGTGCCAGCAGCCGGGGGACAGCCCAAATCACTGAAGCTTTCTTT
.	TRBV11-3	.	TRBJ2-7	CASSFLSHAGRNSYEQYF	TGTGCCAGCAGCTTCCTATCCCACGCAGGGCGAAACTCCTACGAGCAGTACTTC
.	TRBV10-3	.	TRBJ1-3	CAITSLDSGNTIYF	TGTGCCATCACCTCACTTGACTCTGGAAACACCATATATTTT
.	TRBV18	once	TRBJ2-3	CASSPREGTSTDTQYF	TGTGCCAGCTCACCCCGCGAGGGGACTTCCACAGATACGCAGTATTTT
TRBD2	TRBV25-1	.	TRBJ2-3	CASSPTLSGGALDTQYF	TGTGCCAGCAGCCCCACCCTTAGCGGGGGGGCCCTGGATACGCAGTATTTT
.	TRBV28	.	TRBJ2-7	CASSSSDLISTYEQYF	TGTGCCAGCAGTTCCTCGGACCTGATAAGCACCTACGAGCAGTACTTC
TRBD1	TRBV7-9	.	TRBJ1-1	CASSLDGWTGKDTEAFF	TGTGCCAGCAGCTTAGACGGGTGGACAGGTAAGGACACTGAAGCTTTCTTT
.	TRBV18	.	TRBJ2-2	CASSENRPNTGELFF	TGTGCCAGCTCAGAGAACAGACCGAACACCGGGGAGCTGTTTTTT
.	TRBV5-1	few	TRBJ2-6	CASSSANRVTGSGANVLTF	TGCGCCAGCAGCTCCGCCAACAGGGTAACCGGATCTGGGGCCAACGTCCTGACTTTC
.	TRBV7-2	.	TRBJ2-7	CASSTLDWKPYF	TGTGCCAGCAGCACCCTTGATTGGAAGCCTTACTTC
.	TRBV6-1	few	TRBJ2-1	CASSEGLNNEQFF	TGTGCCAGCAGTGAAGGGCTGAACAATGAGCAGTTCTTC
.	TRBV5-4	.	TRBJ2-7	CASSPELSSYEQYF	TGTGCCAGCAGCCCTGAGCTTAGCTCCTACGAGCAGTACTTC
.	TRBV28	.	TRBJ2-4	CASSPTGTKNIQYF	TGTGCCAGCAGCCCGACCGGGACCAAAAACATTCAGTACTTC